Shown below are 17 T cell receptor beta chains from a single sample sequenced in a study of blood T cell repertoires in COVID-19. Sequenced by immunoSEQ multiplex PCR; TCRdb stores in-frame clones only, minus some. Here the sample spans around 130,000 clones, 75% to 90% being singletons. Sequencing input: peripheral blood. These receptors were collected from a man between 45 and 60 years old with active or convalescent COVID-19.

The genes are TRBV2 and TRBJ1-4; D remains unclear. With 4 bases removed from V and 8 bases from J, the gap between germline ends came to 14 bases. CDR1 is SNHLY and CDR2 is FYNNEI in the germline V gene. This CDR3 is built from 14 residues. DNA for the CDR3: TGTGCCAGCAGTGTCTCGGGAATCGGGGAAAAACTGTTTTTT. It is translated as CASSVSGIGEKLFF.

The V gene is TRBV18, the J gene TRBJ2-3, with TRBD1 matching over 7 bases. The CDR3 is 16 residues long. With 4 bases clipped from V and 3 bases from J, the junction kept 10 bases outside the gene matches. Looked up from germline, CDR1 is KGHSH and CDR2 is LQKENI. CDR3 region: CASSLFSGTVTDTQYF. CDR3 DNA: TGTGCCAGCTCACTCTTTTCCGGGACAGTTACAGATACGCAGTATTTT. The full variable domain, in which reference TRBV18 and TRBJ2-3 provide the parts outside the CDR3, is NAGVMQNPRHLVRRRGQEARLRCSPMKGHSHVYWYRQLPEEGLKFMVYLQKENIIDESGMPKERFSAEFPKEGPSILRIQQVVRGDSAAYFCASSLFSGTVTDTQYFGPGTRLTVL.

This clone was observed a few times. The chain carries TRBV19 and TRBJ2-7, with TRBD1 identical over 8 bases. Germline V gives CDR1 LNHDA, CDR2 SQIVND (reference sequence). Losses at the gene ends were 6 bases for V and 6 bases for J; bases not matched to a gene: 7. The CDR3 length is 13 residues. The CDR3 loop reads CASRDDRGREQYF. CDR3 nucleotide sequence: TGTGCCAGTAGAGACGACAGGGGCCGCGAGCAGTACTTC.

The chain is built from TRBV2 and TRBJ1-4; 10 bases are shared with TRBD1. CDR1 and CDR2 from the germline V gene are SNHLY and FYNNEI. This CDR3 contains 18 residues. V dropped 0 bases and J dropped 0; count of bases not matched to a gene: 4. CDR3 sequence: CASSEARQGAATNEKLFF. CDR3 nucleotide sequence: TGTGCCAGCAGTGAAGCGAGACAGGGGGCAGCAACTAATGAAAAACTGTTTTTT.

The chain carries TRBV19 and TRBJ1-5, with D perhaps matching TRBD1 (5 bases). V lost 6 bases and J 5 bases, leaving 14 bases between the germline ends. The length of the CDR3 is 14 residues. CDR1 LNHDA and CDR2 SQIVND come from the germline V gene (reference sequence). As DNA, the CDR3 is TGTGCCAGTAGCCGATCAGGGCCGGATCAGCCCCAGCATTTT. Amino acid sequence: CASSRSGPDQPQHF.

This chain links TRBV7-2 with TRBJ2-7, with D possibly matching TRBD2 (5 bases). Deletions cut 1 base from V and 4 bases from J, with 8 bases between. Germline CDR1 SGHTA, CDR2 FQGNSA. This CDR3 spans 13 amino acids. The CDR3 sequence is CASSLGPGYEQYF. CDR3 nucleotide sequence: TGTGCCAGCAGCTTAGGTCCGGGATACGAGCAGTACTTC.

The CDR3: CASSLPGDEQFF. The DNA of the CDR3 is TGTGCCAGCAGCTTGCCCGGGGATGAGCAGTTCTTC. The chain couples TRBV5-4 to TRBJ2-1; the D gene is possibly TRBD2 (5 bases). The germline V and J ends were trimmed by 1 base and 8 bases, with 7 bases remaining between them. CDR3 size: 12 residues. CDR1 and CDR2 from the germline V gene are SGHNT and YYREEE (reference sequence). Drawing the rest from reference TRBV5-4 and TRBJ2-1, the complete variable domain is ETGVTQSPTHLIKTRGQQVTLRCSSQSGHNTVSWYQQALGQGPQFIFQYYREEENGRGNFPPRFSGLQFPNYSSELNVNALELDDSALYLCASSLPGDEQFFGPGTRLTVL.

With regard to this clone: Other DNA sequences in this sample translate to the same CDR3. The J gene is TRBJ2-1, the V gene TRBV12-5, with 8 nucleotides matching TRBD2. The V gene's germline CDR1 is LGHNT and CDR2 FRNRAP. The CDR3 sequence is 17 residues long. V was clipped by 0 bases and J by 4 bases; unmatched bases: 8. CDR3 residues: CASGLVATSGVYNEQFF. The DNA for the CDR3 is TGTGCTAGTGGTTTGGTCGCAACTAGCGGAGTATACAATGAGCAGTTCTTC.

The CDR3 spells CATSRDMTGTGYTF. The CDR3, as DNA: TGTGCCACCAGCAGAGATATGACAGGGACGGGCTACACCTTC. The V gene is TRBV15, the J gene TRBJ1-2, with 7 bases lining up with TRBD1. CDR1 is LNHNV, CDR2 YYDKDF, per germline (reference sequence). The CDR3 has 14 residues. Germline trimming cut 0 bases from V and 8 bases from J; bases unmatched to any gene: 6.

The rearrangement links TRBV6-2 or TRBV6-3 to TRBJ2-5, with a weak D call TRBD1 (5 bases). V dropped 6 bases and J dropped 2 bases, with 19 bases sitting between them. The CDR3 loop spans 16 amino acids. The germline V gene encodes CDR1 MNHEY and CDR2 SVGEGT. CDR3 DNA: TGTGCCAGCAGCCCTCAAATGACGACAGCACAAGAGACCCAGTACTTC. Residues: CASSPQMTTAQETQYF.

The chain links TRBV19 to TRBJ2-7; 10 positions agree with TRBD1. The V segment lost 3 bases and the J segment 0 bases; nucleotides outside the gene matches: 8. Germline lookup yields CDR1 LNHDA and CDR2 SQIVND (reference sequence). This CDR3 has 17 residues. The CDR3 DNA sequence: TGTGCCAGTAGTATTGGGACGGGACAGGGGAGCTCCTACGAGCAGTACTTC. Amino acids: CASSIGTGQGSSYEQYF. Variable domain in full (rest from reference TRBV19 and TRBJ2-7): DGGITQSPKYLFRKEGQNVTLSCEQNLNHDAMYWYRQDPGQGLRLIYYSQIVNDFQKGDIAEGYSVSREKKESFPLTVTSAQKNPTAFYLCASSIGTGQGSSYEQYFGPGTRLTVT.

The chain recombines TRBV19 with TRBJ1-2, with D maybe TRBD1 (6 bases). Trimming removed 2 bases at V and 1 base at J, with 11 bases between. The CDR3 runs to 15 residues. Germline CDR1 is LNHDA and CDR2 is SQIVND (reference sequence). CDR3 in DNA: TGTGCCAGTAGTATAACGGACAGTTTTAACTATGGCTACACCTTC. This codes for CASSITDSFNYGYTF.

The chain links TRBV7-2 to TRBJ2-3; 7 nucleotides match TRBD2. Germline V gives CDR1 SGHTA, CDR2 FQGNSA. The CDR3 contains 15 residues. The J segment lost 9 bases and the V segment lost 0 bases, leaving 9 bases of the junction unmatched. DNA of the CDR3: TGTGCCAGCAGCTTAGCTGGCGGGGGAGGTGGGACGCAGTATTTT. It is translated as CASSLAGGGGGTQYF.

The genes are TRBV6-5 and TRBJ2-5; TRBD1 agrees at 9 bases. V shed 4 bases, J shed 5 bases, and the junction held 8 bases outside the gene matches. Looked up from germline, CDR1 is MNHEY and CDR2 is SVGAGI. The CDR3 contains 15 residues. Here the CDR3 reads CASSFQDRGRETQYF. The CDR3 DNA reads as TGTGCCAGCAGTTTCCAGGACAGGGGAAGGGAGACCCAGTACTTC.

The rearrangement joins TRBV3-1 (or the pseudogene TRBV3-2) to TRBJ2-7; 8 bases fit TRBD1. The germline V gene has CDR1 LGHDT and CDR2 YNNKEL (reference sequence). The CDR3 has 14 amino acids. V shed 1 base, J shed 5 bases, and the junction held 4 bases outside the gene matches. This chain's CDR3 is CASSQGTGSHEQYF. CDR3 sequence (DNA): TGTGCCAGCAGCCAAGGGACAGGGAGCCACGAGCAGTACTTC.

The genes are TRBV3-1 (or the pseudogene TRBV3-2) and TRBJ2-3; D is uncertain. Germline V gene lookup returns CDR1 LGHDT and CDR2 YNNKEL (reference sequence). The CDR3 is made up of 13 amino acids. Deletions cut 0 bases from V and 5 bases from J, with 6 bases between. This CDR3 reads CASSQDLGDTQYF. CDR3 coding DNA: TGTGCCAGCAGCCAAGATCTCGGAGATACGCAGTATTTT.

The chain is built from TRBV7-7 and TRBJ2-2; D is perhaps TRBD2 (6 bases). V was clipped by 5 bases and J by 4 bases, with 14 bases between them. Germline CDR1 is SSHAT and CDR2 is FNYEAQ (reference sequence). The CDR3 consists of 15 residues. The CDR3 region is CASSARTMGTGELFF. CDR3 DNA sequence: TGTGCCAGCAGCGCAAGGACTATGGGCACCGGGGAGCTGTTTTTT.